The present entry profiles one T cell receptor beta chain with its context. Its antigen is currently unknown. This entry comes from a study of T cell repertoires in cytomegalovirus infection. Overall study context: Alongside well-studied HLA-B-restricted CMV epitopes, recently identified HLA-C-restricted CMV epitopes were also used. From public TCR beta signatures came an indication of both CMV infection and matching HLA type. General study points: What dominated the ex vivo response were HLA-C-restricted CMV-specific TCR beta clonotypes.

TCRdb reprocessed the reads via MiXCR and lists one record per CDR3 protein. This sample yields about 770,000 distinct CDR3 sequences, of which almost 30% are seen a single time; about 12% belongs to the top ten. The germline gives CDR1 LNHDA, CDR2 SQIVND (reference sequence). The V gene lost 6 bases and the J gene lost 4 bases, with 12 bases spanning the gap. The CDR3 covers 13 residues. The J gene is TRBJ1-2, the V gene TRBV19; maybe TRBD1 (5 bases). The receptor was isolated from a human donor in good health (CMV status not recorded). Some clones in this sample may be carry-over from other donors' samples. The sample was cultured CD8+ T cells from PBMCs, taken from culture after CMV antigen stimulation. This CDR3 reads CASRKGTGYGYTF. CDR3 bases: TGTGCCAGTAGGAAAGGGACGGGCTATGGCTACACCTTC.